Only a few counts were recorded for the clone carrying this T cell receptor beta chain. Its specificity is not known. The data are from a study of CD4 T cell repertoires in COVID-19. Study summary: CFSE-low cells expanded approximately eleven days with IL-2, then restimulated with other coronavirus spikes. Overall study results and limits: In SARS-CoV and/or HKU1 spike cultures, between roughly 6 and 27% of SARS-CoV-2 clonotypes reappeared. Sharing of several most expanded SARS-CoV-2-reactive clonotypes across memory subsets suggested intraclonal diversification.

No culture step preceded sequencing of the ex vivo isolated memory T cells. The repertoire was sequenced with immunoSEQ multiplex PCR; TCRdb's copy has only in-frame clones and lacks some. The repertoire holds around 23,000 clones, with 93% as singletons. The sequence derives from a human donor who had COVID-19. This sample comprised circulating follicular helper CD4+ T cells (cTfh) from blood, obtained before the COVID-19 pandemic.

CDR3 nucleotides: TGTGCCAGCAGCCTAGGGACTCCTCCCTACGAGCAGTACTTC. Its translation: CASSLGTPPYEQYF. The chain has TRBV7-9 and TRBJ2-7; the D gene is possibly TRBD2 (6 bases). Germline CDR1 and CDR2: SEHNR and FQNEAQ (reference sequence). This CDR3 region has 14 residues. The V gene lost 5 bases and the J gene lost 2 bases, with 13 bases spanning the gap.